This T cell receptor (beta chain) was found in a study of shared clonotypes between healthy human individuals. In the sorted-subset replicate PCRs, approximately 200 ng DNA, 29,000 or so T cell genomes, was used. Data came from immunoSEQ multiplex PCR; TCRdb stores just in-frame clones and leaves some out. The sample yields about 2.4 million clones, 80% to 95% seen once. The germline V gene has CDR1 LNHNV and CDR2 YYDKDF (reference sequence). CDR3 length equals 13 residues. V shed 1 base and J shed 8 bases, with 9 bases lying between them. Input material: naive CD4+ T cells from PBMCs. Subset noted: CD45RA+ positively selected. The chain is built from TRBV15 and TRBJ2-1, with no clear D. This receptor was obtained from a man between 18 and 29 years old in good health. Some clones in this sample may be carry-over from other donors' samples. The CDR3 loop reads CATSRGSRDEQFF. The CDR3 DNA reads TGTGCCACCAGCAGAGGGTCTCGGGATGAGCAGTTCTTC.